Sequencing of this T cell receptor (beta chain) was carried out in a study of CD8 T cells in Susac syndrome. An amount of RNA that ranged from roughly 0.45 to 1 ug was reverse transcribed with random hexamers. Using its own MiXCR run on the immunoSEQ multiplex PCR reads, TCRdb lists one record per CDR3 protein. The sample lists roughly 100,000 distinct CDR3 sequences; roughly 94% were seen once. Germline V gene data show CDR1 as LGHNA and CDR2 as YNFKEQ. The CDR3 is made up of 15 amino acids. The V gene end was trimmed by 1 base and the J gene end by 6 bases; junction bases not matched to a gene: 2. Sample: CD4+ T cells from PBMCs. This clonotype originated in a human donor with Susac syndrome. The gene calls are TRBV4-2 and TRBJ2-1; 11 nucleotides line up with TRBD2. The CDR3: CASSQVSGGANEQFF. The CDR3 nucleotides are TGTGCCAGCAGCCAAGTTAGCGGGGGGGCCAATGAGCAGTTCTTC.